The 5 T cell receptor beta chains presented below share a single source sample, sequenced in a study of cytomegalovirus exposure and HLA in healthy donors. Both 60 Vbeta primers and 13 Jbeta primers went into the PCR. The table came from immunoSEQ multiplex PCR; TCRdb's copy has only in-frame clones and leaves some out. The data show approximately 170,000 clones, with 77% seen just once and 2% to 3% held by the top ten. The sample consisted of PBMCs. The receptors come from a woman in her thirties or forties in good health and CMV-seropositive.

V is TRBV19 and J is TRBJ2-6; 8 bases fit TRBD1. The CDR3 is 14 residues long. Germline V gene data show CDR1 as LNHDA and CDR2 as SQIVND (reference sequence). The J segment lost 5 bases and the V segment lost 7 bases, leaving 4 bases of the junction unmatched. CDR3 region: CASTGGNRANVLTF. For the CDR3, the DNA is TGTGCCAGTACAGGGGGCAACAGGGCCAACGTCCTGACTTTC.

A note on this clone: A junction boundary mismatches the germline segment, possibly from a read error. The chain is built from TRBV7-9 and TRBJ2-7; D remains ambiguous. The CDR3 runs 12 residues. Germline V gene lookup returns CDR1 SEHNR and CDR2 FQNEAQ (reference sequence). As DNA, the CDR3 is TGTTCCAGCAGTCGTGGGCAGAACGAGCAGTACTTC. This translates into CSSSRGQNEQYF.

The V gene is TRBV10-3, the J gene TRBJ2-7; perhaps TRBD1 as D (6 bases). V lost 4 bases, J lost 6 bases, and 16 bases lay in between. Germline CDR1 is ENHRY and CDR2 is SYGVKD. The CDR3 length is 14 residues. CDR3 loop: CAISVGQMAAEQYF. The CDR3 coding sequence is TGTGCCATCAGTGTTGGACAGATGGCCGCCGAGCAGTACTTC.

The rearrangement links TRBV5-1 to TRBJ2-1; the D gene is possibly TRBD2 (7 bases). Germline V CDR1 and CDR2: SGHRS, YFSETQ. The V end lost 3 bases, the J end lost 7 bases, and 17 bases lay between the germline ends. The CDR3 runs 15 residues. The CDR3 DNA follows: TGCGCCAGCAGCTCGCCGGGGGGCTATTTAAATGAGCAGTTCTTC. Protein product: CASSSPGGYLNEQFF.

This chain uses TRBV2 with TRBJ2-7, with D possibly matching TRBD2 (6 bases). This CDR3 region has 12 residues. With 2 bases removed from V and 7 bases from J, the gap between germline ends came to 9 bases. Germline assignment: CDR1 SNHLY and CDR2 FYNNEI. CDR3 residues: CASSEFRGEQYF. CDR3 nucleotide sequence: TGTGCCAGCAGTGAATTTCGGGGGGAGCAGTACTTC. The full variable domain, in which reference TRBV2 and TRBJ2-7 provide the parts outside the CDR3, is EPEVTQTPSHQVTQMGQEVILRCVPISNHLYFYWYRQILGQKVEFLVSFYNNEISEKSEIFDDQFSVERPDGSNFTLKIRSTKLEDSAMYFCASSEFRGEQYFGPGTRLTVT.